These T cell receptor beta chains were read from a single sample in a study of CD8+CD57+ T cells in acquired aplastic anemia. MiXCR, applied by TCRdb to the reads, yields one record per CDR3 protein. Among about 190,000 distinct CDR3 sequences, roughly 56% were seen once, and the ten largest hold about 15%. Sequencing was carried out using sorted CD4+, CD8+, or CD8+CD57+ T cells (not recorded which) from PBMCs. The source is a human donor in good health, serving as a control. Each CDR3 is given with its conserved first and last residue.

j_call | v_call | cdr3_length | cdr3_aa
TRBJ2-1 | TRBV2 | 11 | CASHLNGEQFF
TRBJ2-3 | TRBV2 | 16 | CASSDTGTSGTDTQYF
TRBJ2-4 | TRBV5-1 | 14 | CASSPGNAKNIQYF
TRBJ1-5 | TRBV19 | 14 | CASSITGDNQPQHF
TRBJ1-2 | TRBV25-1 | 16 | CASRGAGGELVYGYTF
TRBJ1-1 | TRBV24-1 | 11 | CATSEGSEAFF
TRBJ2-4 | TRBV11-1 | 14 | CASSVSGGANIQYF
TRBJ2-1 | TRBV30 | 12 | CAGGQLDNEQFF
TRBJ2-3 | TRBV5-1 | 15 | CASSQDSRDTDTQYF
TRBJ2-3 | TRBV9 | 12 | CASSPLEDTQYF
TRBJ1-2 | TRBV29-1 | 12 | CSVSTTGGGYTF
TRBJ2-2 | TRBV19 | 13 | CASSIRDPGELFF
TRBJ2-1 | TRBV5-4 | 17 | CASSLARTSGVYNEQFF
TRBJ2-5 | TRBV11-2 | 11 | CASSPQETQYF
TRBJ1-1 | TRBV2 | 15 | CASSAEGGRVTEAFF
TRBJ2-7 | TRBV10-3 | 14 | CAIMGAPRSYEQYF
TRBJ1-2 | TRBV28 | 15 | CASSTSGTGGYGYTF
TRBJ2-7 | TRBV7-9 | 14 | CASSTAGGPYEQYF
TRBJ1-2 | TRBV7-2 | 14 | CAISFSPADYGYTF
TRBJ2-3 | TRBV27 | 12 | CASRASTDTQYF
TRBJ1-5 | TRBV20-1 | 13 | CSAIADSNQPQHF
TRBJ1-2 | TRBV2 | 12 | CASSEYGDGYTF
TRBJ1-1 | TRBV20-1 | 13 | CSARSSGGTEAFF
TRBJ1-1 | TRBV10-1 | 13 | CASSGQRGTEAFF
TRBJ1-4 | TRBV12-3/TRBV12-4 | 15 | CASLVWSDRGRKLFF
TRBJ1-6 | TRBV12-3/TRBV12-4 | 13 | CASSLGANSPLHF
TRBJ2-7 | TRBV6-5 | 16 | CASSYEAGPSSYEQYF
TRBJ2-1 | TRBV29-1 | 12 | CSVTSRNNEQFF
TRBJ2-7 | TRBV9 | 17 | CASSVVQGSYGVYEQYF
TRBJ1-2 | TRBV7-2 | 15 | CASSLGPGWGYGYAF
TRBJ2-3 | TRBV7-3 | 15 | CASSFGTSGIDTQYF
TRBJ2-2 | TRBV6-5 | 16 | CASTPPVGRNTGELFF
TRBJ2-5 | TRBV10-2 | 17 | CASSVAGTGTIQETQYF
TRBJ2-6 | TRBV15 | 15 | CATSSVAAGANVLTF
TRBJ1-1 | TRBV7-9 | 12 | CASSLGIEEAFF
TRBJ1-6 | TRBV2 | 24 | CASSVTFYLCAWGPQDLRLSPLHF
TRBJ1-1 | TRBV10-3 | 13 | CAISGTRDTEAFF
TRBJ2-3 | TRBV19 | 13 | CASAGGRTDTQYF
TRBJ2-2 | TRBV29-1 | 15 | CSVVSRTGNTGELFF
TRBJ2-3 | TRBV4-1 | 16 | CASKESGTTSTDTQYF
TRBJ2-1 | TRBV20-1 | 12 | CSATDEGNEQFF
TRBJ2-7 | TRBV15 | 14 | CATSRDGGRYEQYF
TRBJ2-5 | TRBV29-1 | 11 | CSAKEGETQYF
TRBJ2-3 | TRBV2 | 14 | CASSPWQSTDTQYF
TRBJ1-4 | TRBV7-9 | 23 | CASSLAGTGSPLHFGNGDEKLFF
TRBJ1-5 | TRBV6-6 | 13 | CASSYLGAQPQHF
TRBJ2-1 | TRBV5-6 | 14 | CASSPHFGYNEQFF
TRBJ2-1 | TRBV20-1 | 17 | CSARGMSPLAGAREQFF
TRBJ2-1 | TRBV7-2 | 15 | CASSQTSGGALEQFF
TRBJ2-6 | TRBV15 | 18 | CATSRGSGGSSGANVLTF
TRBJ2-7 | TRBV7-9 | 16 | CASSLGGTGESYEQYF
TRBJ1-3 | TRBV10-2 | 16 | CASRGDREGAGNTIYF
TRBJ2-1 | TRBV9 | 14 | CASSVSGGASEQFF
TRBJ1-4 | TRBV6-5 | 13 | CASGSRVAEKLFF
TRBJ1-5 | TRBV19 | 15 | CASSQGGAMNQPQHF